This record looks at one T cell receptor beta chain sequence and its context. TCRdb re-called the 5' RACE reads; every CDR3 protein appears as one record, without DNA. This table holds fewer than 350,000 distinct CDR3 sequences. The source of the sample is a study of monozygotic twins with inflammatory bowel disease. CDR1 is GTSNPN and CDR2 is SVGIG in the germline V gene (reference sequence). The CDR3 extends over 16 amino acids. This receptor was obtained from a human donor with ulcerative colitis or Crohn's disease, or a healthy co-twin of an affected twin (not recorded which). The specimen was blood. The chain carries TRBV30 and TRBJ1-6. CDR3 residues: CAWSVSPGGFYSPLHF.